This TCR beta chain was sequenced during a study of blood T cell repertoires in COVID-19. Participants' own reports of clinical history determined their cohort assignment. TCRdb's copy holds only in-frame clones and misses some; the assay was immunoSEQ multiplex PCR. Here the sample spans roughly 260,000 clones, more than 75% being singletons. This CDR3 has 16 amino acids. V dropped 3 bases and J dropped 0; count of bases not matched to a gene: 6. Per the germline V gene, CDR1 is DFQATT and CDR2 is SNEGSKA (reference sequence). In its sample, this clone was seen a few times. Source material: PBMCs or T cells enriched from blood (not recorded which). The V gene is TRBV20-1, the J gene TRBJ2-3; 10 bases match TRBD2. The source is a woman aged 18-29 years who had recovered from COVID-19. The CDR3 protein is CSASRLAGVSTDTQYF. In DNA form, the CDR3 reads TGCAGTGCTAGTCGTCTAGCGGGAGTGAGCACAGATACGCAGTATTTT.